Given below is one TCR beta chain in context. This sample was taken from a study of blood T cell repertoires in COVID-19. The wider study: Researchers got acute and convalescent COVID-19 samples from the United States, Italy and Spain. In each case, the material was cDNA or gDNA derived from T cells, B-cell-depleted T cells, or PBMCs.

Per germline, CDR1 SNHLY and CDR2 FYNNEI. Losses at the gene ends were 5 bases for V and 6 bases for J; bases not matched to a gene: 5. There are 15 residues in the CDR3. Authors' data handling: Reference gene primer amplification in the assay estimated nucleated cell counts. Using immunoSEQ multiplex PCR, the repertoire was profiled, and TCRdb retains in-frame clones only, with some absent. The V and J calls and clone size were taken over from that table, and D and trimming were inferred from the DNA. The data contain 45,000 to 50,000 clones, approximately 87% of them singletons. The chain links TRBV2 to TRBJ1-6; 9 positions match TRBD1. Sequencing was carried out using peripheral blood. The sequence came from a woman in her sixties with acute or convalescent COVID-19. CDR3 sequence (DNA): TGTGCCAGCAGTTTGCGGACAGGGGTTAATTCACCCCTCCACTTT. It specifies CASSLRTGVNSPLHF.